This T cell receptor (beta chain) was captured in a study of a mutant IDH1 vaccine in newly diagnosed glioma. Background on the study: Of the patients given treatment, approximately 60% were male and 37.5% were female, and a mean age of approximately 37 years was recorded.

Germline values: CDR1 SGHNT, CDR2 YYREEE (reference sequence). The J segment lost 4 bases and the V segment lost 4 bases, leaving 3 bases of the junction unmatched. CDR3 length equals 15 residues. This table comes from immunoSEQ multiplex PCR, and its TCRdb copy is limited to in-frame clones, with some not included. The sample records 70,000 to 95,000 clones, more than 65% being singletons. Noted time point: baseline, week 1 (first vaccination visit). Treatment specified: pre-vaccination baseline after standard-of-care therapy. Each donor presented with a new WHO grade 3 or 4 astrocytoma that tested IDH1-mutant and showed ATRX loss.

The sample in question was PBMCs, obtained from a glioma patient treated with radiotherapy, temozolomide or both. The chain has TRBV5-4 and TRBJ2-2, with 11 bases identical to TRBD2. This clonotype originated in a man aged 35 to 55 with glioma. Some clones in this sample may be carry-over from other donors' samples. The CDR3 is CASSRGLAVTGELFF. As DNA, the CDR3 is TGTGCCAGCAGCAGGGGACTAGCGGTCACCGGGGAGCTGTTTTTT.